The following is a T cell receptor (beta chain) sequence with its context. Authors' processing steps: Counts of nucleated cells, estimated from reference gene primer amplification, were obtained. The repertoire was sequenced with immunoSEQ multiplex PCR; TCRdb's copy has only in-frame clones and lacks some. V and J calls and clone size are copied from that table; D and trimming were computed from the DNA. Here the sample spans roughly 60,000 clones, around nine tenths being singletons. This sample is part of a study of blood T cell repertoires in COVID-19. As for the study in general: Samples came from the United States, Italy and Spain, spanning acute and convalescent COVID-19. In each case, the material was cDNA or gDNA derived from T cells, B-cell-depleted T cells, or PBMCs.

Germline V gene lookup returns CDR1 LGHNA and CDR2 YNFKEQ. V dropped 3 bases and J dropped 5 bases, with 5 bases sitting between them. CDR3 length equals 12 residues. The TCR was taken from a man between 65 and 85 years old with acute or convalescent COVID-19. The V gene is TRBV4-2, the J gene TRBJ2-4, with D tentatively TRBD1 (5 bases). Sequencing was done on a sample of peripheral blood. The CDR3 region has the DNA TGTGCCAGCAGCCAGACAGAAAACATTCAGTACTTC. This translates into CASSQTENIQYF.